The T cell receptor (beta chain) described here comes from a study of T cells expressing NK-cell markers. TCRdb reprocessed the 5' RACE reads and reports one entry per CDR3 protein, with no DNA. The ten top clones account for about 10%, within a sample of about 400,000 distinct CDR3 sequences. The CDR3 covers 15 residues. The germline CDR1 and CDR2 sequences are SGHVS and FNYEAQ. Sequenced: blood T cells: a sorted CD56 or NKG2C T cell subset, CD4+ or CD8+ T cells, or bulk PBMC T cells (not recorded which). This clonotype was sampled from a woman aged 45 to 65 in good health. The chain combines TRBV7-6 with TRBJ2-1; the D call from TCRdb, TRBD2, cannot be confirmed without DNA. This CDR3 is CASSGIAGGLNEQFF.